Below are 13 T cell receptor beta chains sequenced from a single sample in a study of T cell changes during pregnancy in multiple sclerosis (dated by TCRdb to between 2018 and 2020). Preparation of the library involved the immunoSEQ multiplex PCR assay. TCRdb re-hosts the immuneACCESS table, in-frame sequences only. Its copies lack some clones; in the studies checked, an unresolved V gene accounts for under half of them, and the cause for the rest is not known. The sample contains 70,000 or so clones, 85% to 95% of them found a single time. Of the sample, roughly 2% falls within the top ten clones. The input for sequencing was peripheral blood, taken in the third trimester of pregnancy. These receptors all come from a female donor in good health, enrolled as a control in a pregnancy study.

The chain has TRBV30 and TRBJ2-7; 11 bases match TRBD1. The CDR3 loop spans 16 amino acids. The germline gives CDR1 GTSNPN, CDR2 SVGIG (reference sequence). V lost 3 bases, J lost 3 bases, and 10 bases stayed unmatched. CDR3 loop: CAWREIGQGAYYEQYF. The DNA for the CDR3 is TGTGCCTGGAGAGAAATCGGACAGGGGGCGTACTACGAGCAGTACTTC. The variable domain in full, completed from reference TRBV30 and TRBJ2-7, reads SQTIHQWPATLVQPVGSPLSLECTVEGTSNPNLYWYRQAAGRGLQLLFYSVGIGQISSEVPQNLSASRPQDRQFILSSKKLLLSDSGFYLCAWREIGQGAYYEQYFGPGTRLTVT.

CDR3 DNA: TGTGCCAGCAGCTTTTCCGGGACTAGTCAAGATACGCAGTATTTT. The encoded protein is CASSFSGTSQDTQYF. The chain is built from TRBV9 and TRBJ2-3; the match to TRBD2 covers 8 bases. Per the germline V gene, CDR1 is SGDLS and CDR2 is YYNGEE. The ends lost 4 bases at V and 5 bases at J; junction bases unmatched: 9. The CDR3 runs to 15 residues. The entire variable domain, with the rest obtained from reference TRBV9 and TRBJ2-3, is as follows: DSGVTQTPKHLITATGQRVTLRCSPRSGDLSVYWYQQSLDQGLQFLIQYYNGEERAKGNILERFSAQQFPDLHSELNLSSLELGDSALYFCASSFSGTSQDTQYFGPGTRLTVL.

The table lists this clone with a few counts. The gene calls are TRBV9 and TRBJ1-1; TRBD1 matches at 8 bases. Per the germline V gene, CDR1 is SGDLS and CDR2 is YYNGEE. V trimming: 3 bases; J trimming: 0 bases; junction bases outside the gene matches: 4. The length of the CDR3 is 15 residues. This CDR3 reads CASSEQGAMNTEAFF. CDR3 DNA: TGTGCCAGCAGCGAGCAGGGGGCCATGAACACTGAAGCTTTCTTT.

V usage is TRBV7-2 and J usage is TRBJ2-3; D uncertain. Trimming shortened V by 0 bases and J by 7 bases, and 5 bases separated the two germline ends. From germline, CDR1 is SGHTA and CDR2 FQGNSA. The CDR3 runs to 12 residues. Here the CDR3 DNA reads TGTGCCAGCAGCTTAGCGCTAAATACGCAGTATTTT. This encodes CASSLALNTQYF.

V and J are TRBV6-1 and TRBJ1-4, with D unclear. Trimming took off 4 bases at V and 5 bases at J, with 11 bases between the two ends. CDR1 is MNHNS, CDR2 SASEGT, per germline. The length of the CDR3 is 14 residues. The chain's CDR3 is CASSAGSWNEKLFF. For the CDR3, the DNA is TGTGCCAGCAGTGCGGGGTCATGGAATGAAAAACTGTTTTTT.

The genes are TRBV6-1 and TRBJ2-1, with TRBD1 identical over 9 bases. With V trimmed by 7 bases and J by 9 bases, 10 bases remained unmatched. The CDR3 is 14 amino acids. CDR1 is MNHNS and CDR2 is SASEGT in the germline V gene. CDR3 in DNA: TGTGCCAGCAAGTCGGGACAGGGATCGCCTGAGCAGTTCTTC. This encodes CASKSGQGSPEQFF.

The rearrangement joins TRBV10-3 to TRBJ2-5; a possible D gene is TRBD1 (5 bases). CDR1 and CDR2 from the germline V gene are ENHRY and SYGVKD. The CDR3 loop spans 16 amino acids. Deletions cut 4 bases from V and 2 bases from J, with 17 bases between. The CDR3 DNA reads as TGTGCCATCAGTGGCGGCAGGGTAAGGGGACAAGAGACCCAGTACTTC. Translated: CAISGGRVRGQETQYF.

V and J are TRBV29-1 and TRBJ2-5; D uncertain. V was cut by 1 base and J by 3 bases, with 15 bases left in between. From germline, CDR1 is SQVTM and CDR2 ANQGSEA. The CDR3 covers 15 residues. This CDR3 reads CSVEGVVLREETQYF. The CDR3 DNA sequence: TGCAGCGTTGAAGGGGTAGTCTTACGGGAAGAGACCCAGTACTTC.

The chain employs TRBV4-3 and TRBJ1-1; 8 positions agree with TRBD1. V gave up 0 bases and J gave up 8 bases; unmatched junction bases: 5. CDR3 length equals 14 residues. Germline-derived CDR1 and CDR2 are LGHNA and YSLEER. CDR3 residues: CASSQDRQGLEAFF. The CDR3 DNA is TGCGCCAGCAGCCAAGATCGACAGGGGCTCGAAGCTTTCTTT.

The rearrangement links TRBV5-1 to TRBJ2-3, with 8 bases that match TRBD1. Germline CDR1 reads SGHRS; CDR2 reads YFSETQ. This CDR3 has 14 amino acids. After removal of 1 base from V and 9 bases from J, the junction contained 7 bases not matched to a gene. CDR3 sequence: CASSLSTTGGTQYF. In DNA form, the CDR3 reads TGCGCCAGCAGCTTGAGCACAACAGGGGGGACGCAGTATTTT.

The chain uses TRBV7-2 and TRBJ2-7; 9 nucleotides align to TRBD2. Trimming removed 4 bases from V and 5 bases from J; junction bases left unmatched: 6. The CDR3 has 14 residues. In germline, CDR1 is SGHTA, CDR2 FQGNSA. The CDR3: CASSWVAGEDEQYF. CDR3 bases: TGTGCCAGCAGCTGGGTAGCGGGAGAAGACGAGCAGTACTTC.

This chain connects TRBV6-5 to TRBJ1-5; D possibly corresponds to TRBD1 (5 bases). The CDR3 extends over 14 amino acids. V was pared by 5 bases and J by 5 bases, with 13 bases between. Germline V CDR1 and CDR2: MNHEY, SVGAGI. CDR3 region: CASSRVAGDQPQHF. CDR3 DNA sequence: TGTGCCAGCAGTCGGGTCGCGGGGGATCAGCCCCAGCATTTT.

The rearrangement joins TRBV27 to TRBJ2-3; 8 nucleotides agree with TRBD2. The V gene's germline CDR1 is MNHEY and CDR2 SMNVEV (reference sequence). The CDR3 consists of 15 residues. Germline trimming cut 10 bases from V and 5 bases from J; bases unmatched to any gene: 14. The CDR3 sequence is CAIKGRASGLDTQYF. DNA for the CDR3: TGTGCCATCAAGGGGAGGGCTAGCGGGTTAGATACGCAGTATTTT.